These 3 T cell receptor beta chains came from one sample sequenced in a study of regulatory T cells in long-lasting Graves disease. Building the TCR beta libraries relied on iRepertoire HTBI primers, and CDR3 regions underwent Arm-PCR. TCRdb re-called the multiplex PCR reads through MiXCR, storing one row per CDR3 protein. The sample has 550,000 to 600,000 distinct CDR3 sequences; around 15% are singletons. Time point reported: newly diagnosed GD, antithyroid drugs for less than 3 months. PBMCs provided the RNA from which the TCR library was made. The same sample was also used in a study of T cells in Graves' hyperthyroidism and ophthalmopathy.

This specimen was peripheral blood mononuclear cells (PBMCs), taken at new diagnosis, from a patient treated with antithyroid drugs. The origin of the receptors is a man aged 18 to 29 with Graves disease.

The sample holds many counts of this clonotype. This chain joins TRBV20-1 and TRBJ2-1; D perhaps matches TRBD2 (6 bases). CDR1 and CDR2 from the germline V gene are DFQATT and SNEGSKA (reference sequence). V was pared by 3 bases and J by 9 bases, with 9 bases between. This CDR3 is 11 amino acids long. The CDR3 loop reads CSASGGSEQFF. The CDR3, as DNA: TGCAGTGCTAGTGGGGGGAGTGAGCAGTTCTTC.

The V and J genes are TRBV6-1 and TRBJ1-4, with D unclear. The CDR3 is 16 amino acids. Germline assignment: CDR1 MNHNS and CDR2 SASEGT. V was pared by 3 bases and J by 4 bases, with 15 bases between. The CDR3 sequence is CASSDAYGRLNEKLFF. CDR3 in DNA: TGTGCCAGCAGTGACGCCTACGGACGACTTAATGAAAAACTGTTTTTT.

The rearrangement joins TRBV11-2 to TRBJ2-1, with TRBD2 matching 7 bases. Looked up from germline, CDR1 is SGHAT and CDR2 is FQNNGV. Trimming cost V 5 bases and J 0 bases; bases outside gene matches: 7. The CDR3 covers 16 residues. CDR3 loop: CASSPAWGGSYNEQFF. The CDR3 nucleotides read TGTGCCAGCAGCCCCGCTTGGGGGGGCTCCTACAATGAGCAGTTCTTC.